One TCR beta chain is described in this entry. The sample holds many counts of this clonotype. Its antigen is not yet known. Base qualities are not at hand, and no much larger clone is one base apart. The library was prepared using PCR. Sequencing used an Illumina HiSeq 2500. Molecular barcoding was employed in the preparation of TCR libraries, with unique molecular identifiers being used to normalize TCRbeta repertoire quantification. TCRdb itself trimmed the public reads at Q25 with fastp, ran MiXCR and retained productive beta chains. Every entry covers one CDR3 protein and lists the most common genes and DNA from its rows. For this sample the table gives roughly 200,000 distinct CDR3 sequences, of which about 9.2% were detected only once. The ten top clones hold about 6% of the sample. V is clipped by 2 bases and J by 5 bases, and the sequence between their germline boundaries is 4 bases long. CDR1 and CDR2 are drawn from the germline V gene: SNHLY, FYNNEI. The CDR3 starts with the cysteine, ends with the phenylalanine, and has 12 residues. Left in the record is the CDR3 DNA by itself, 36 bases read in frame from the first base.

This sample was taken from a study of T-cell reconstitution after alpha-beta-depleted transplantation in children (TCRdb year 2016). About the full investigation: Using TCR repertoire profiling, the study followed T-cell immune reconstitution in a quantitative way in children after TCRalphabeta/CD19-depleted allogeneic hematopoietic cell transplantation.

The V and J segments used are TRBV2 and TRBJ2-1, with the D segment identity uncertain. The starting material was PBMCs from the stem cell graft donor, obtained from the stem cell graft. The sequence came from a human donor who donated a stem cell graft to a child with acute lymphoblastic leukemia. The CDR3 is CASSETDNEQFF. In nucleotides, the sequence is TGTGCCAGCAGTGAAACGGACAATGAGCAGTTCTTC.